This section outlines one T cell receptor beta chain sequence together with its context. The target antigen is unknown. With constant-segment primers, 5'RACE yielded cDNA libraries of TCR alpha and TCR beta that carried sample barcodes and UMIs. Each CDR3 protein gets one entry after TCRdb re-called the 5' RACE reads with MiXCR. The sample lists 250,000 or so distinct CDR3 sequences, roughly 18% occurring once. The sample is drawn from a study of T-cell memory formation after mild COVID-19. Study findings and constraints: Pre-infection memory harbored some responding clones, suggesting cross-reactive memory joined. Those CD4+ clones that contracted were mainly in CM and EM (CD8+ ones in EMRA). From day 15 to 85, contracting clones were balanced between CD4 and CD8, whereas later expanders leaned toward CD4+.

V gave up 7 bases and J gave up 4 bases, with 18 bases separating them. The CDR3 covers 15 residues. Per germline, CDR1 MGHRA and CDR2 YSYEKL. The receptor comes from a man younger than 35 who had mild COVID-19 (a few samples of this study predate the infection). Cell type and time point are not known. V is TRBV4-1 and J is TRBJ2-3; possibly TRBD1 for D (7 bases). The specimen was PBMCs or a T cell subset sorted from them (not recorded which). The CDR3, as DNA: TGCGCCAGCAATAAGCGATCCAGGGGGGCAGATACGCAGTATTTT. It encodes CASNKRSRGADTQYF.